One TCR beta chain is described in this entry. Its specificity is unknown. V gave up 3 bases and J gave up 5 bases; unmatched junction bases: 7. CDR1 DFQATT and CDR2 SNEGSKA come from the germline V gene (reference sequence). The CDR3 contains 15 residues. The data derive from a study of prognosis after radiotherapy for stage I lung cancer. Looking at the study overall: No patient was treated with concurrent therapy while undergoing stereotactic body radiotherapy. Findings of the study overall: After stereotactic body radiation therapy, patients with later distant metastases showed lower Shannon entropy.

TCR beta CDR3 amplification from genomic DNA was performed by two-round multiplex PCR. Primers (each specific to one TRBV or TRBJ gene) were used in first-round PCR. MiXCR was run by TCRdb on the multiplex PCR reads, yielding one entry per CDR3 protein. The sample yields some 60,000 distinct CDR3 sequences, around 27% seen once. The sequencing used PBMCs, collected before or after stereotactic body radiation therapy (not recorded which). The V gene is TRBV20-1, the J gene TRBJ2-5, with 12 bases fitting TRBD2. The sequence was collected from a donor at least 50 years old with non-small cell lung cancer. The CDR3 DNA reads TGCAGTGCTAGGGAACCTAGCGGGGGGGATGAGACCCAGTACTTC. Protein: CSAREPSGGDETQYF.